This T cell receptor beta chain was obtained from a study of blood T cell repertoires in COVID-19. For the study at large: Acute and convalescent COVID-19 specimens originated in the United States, Italy and Spain. Nucleic acid was either cDNA or gDNA, and it came from T cells, B-cell-depleted T cells, or PBMCs.

Original processing notes: Reference gene primer amplification gave estimated nucleated cell counts. Some clones are missing from TCRdb's copy, which holds only in-frame ones; the method was immunoSEQ multiplex PCR. The D gene and trimming were derived from the DNA, and the V and J assignments and clone size from that table. This repertoire shows around 290,000 clones, more than 70% found once; its top ten account for 6.5% to 9.5%. The ends were cut back, 1 base at V and 0 bases at J, with 10 bases in the middle. Germline V gene data show CDR1 as SGHVS and CDR2 as FQNEAQ. CDR3 size: 16 residues. The V and J genes are TRBV7-8 and TRBJ1-3; D is uncertain. The sequencing input was peripheral blood. This TCR came from a woman aged 45-60 years who had recovered from COVID-19. The CDR3 DNA follows: TGTGCCAGCAGCTTAGGCAGAGGGTCCTCTGGAAACACCATATATTTT. Translation: CASSLGRGSSGNTIYF.